These 27 T cell receptor beta chains originate from one sample sequenced in a study of cytomegalovirus exposure and HLA in healthy donors. The PCR was carried out with 60 Vbeta primers and 13 Jbeta primers. Using immunoSEQ multiplex PCR, the repertoire was profiled, and TCRdb retains in-frame clones only, with some absent. The table includes about 180,000 clones, about four fifths detected once. Sequenced sample: PBMCs. These TCRs come from a woman aged 30 to 39 in good health and CMV-seronegative.

V usage is TRBV11-3 and J usage is TRBJ2-5, with 7 bases aligning to TRBD1. Germline V gives CDR1 SGHNT, CDR2 YENEEA. The CDR3 loop spans 16 amino acids. With 5 bases clipped from V and 1 base from J, the junction kept 10 bases outside the gene matches. Here the CDR3 reads CASSPPWTGFQETQYF. The CDR3 region has the DNA TGTGCCAGCAGCCCCCCCTGGACAGGATTCCAAGAGACCCAGTACTTC.

This chain uses TRBV5-6 with TRBJ1-2; 8 bases align to TRBD1. The V segment lost 3 bases and the J segment 6 bases; nucleotides outside the gene matches: 7. The CDR3 is made up of 14 amino acids. The germline gives CDR1 SGHDT, CDR2 YYEEEE. The CDR3 loop is CASSSTGTGNGYTF. The CDR3, as DNA: TGTGCCAGCAGCTCCACCGGGACAGGCAATGGCTACACCTTC.

V usage is TRBV29-1 and J usage is TRBJ2-7, with 7 bases aligning to TRBD2. With V trimmed by 4 bases and J by 7 bases, 10 bases remained unmatched. The germline gives CDR1 SQVTM, CDR2 ANQGSEA. This CDR3 is 13 amino acids long. CDR3 sequence: CSVVTAGDVEQYF. The CDR3 coding sequence is TGCAGCGTTGTTACTGCGGGGGATGTGGAGCAGTACTTC.

Only one count was recorded for this clone. The chain couples TRBV7-5 to TRBJ2-5; the D call in the table, TRBD1, was not verified against the DNA. TRBV7-5 is termed a pseudogene. This CDR3 is 17 amino acids long. The CDR3 bases are TGTGCCAGAAGCTCCGAAACCCCGGGACACGGTAGAGAGACCCAGTACTTC. It yields the protein CARSSETPGHGRETQYF.

Written as DNA, the CDR3 is TGTGCCAGCAGCCCCCGGACAGGAGCCTACGAGCAGTACTTC. It translates to CASSPRTGAYEQYF. The chain couples TRBV7-8 to TRBJ2-7; 7 bases are shared with TRBD1. From germline, CDR1 is SGHVS and CDR2 FQNEAQ. This CDR3 has 14 amino acids. The junction had 6 bases not matched to a gene; V was cut back by 5 bases and J by 2 bases.

This clone has only one observation. The chain carries TRBV7-3 and TRBJ2-7; the D is unclear. V shed 0 bases and J shed 5 bases, with 8 bases lying between them. The CDR3 extends over 13 amino acids. Per the germline V gene, CDR1 is SGHTA and CDR2 is FQGTGA. The CDR3 region is CASSLTNEDEQYF. The DNA for the CDR3 is TGTGCCAGCAGCTTAACGAACGAGGACGAGCAGTACTTC.

This chain connects TRBV7-8 to TRBJ2-3; 7 bases map to TRBD1. This CDR3 spans 15 amino acids. The V gene end was trimmed by 6 bases and the J gene end by 5 bases; junction bases not matched to a gene: 11. Looked up from germline, CDR1 is SGHVS and CDR2 is FQNEAQ. As DNA, the CDR3 is TGTGCCAGCAGGGAGACGACAGGGAAGGGAGATACGCAGTATTTT. Its protein product is CASRETTGKGDTQYF. Together with reference TRBV7-8 and TRBJ2-3, the CDR3 gives the full variable domain: GAGVSQSPRYKVAKRGQDVALRCDPISGHVSLFWYQQALGQGPEFLTYFQNEAQLDKSGLPSDRFFAERPEGSVSTLKIQRTQQEDSAVYLCASRETTGKGDTQYFGPGTRLTVL.

The chain joins TRBV4-1 to TRBJ2-7, with 7 bases that match TRBD1. The germline V gene has CDR1 MGHRA and CDR2 YSYEKL. The CDR3 has 14 residues. Germline trimming cut 4 bases from V and 2 bases from J; bases unmatched to any gene: 5. DNA of the CDR3: TGCGCCAGCAGCCTTGGGACAGACACCTACGAGCAGTACGTC. This encodes CASSLGTDTYEQYV.

This sequence joins TRBV7-9 and TRBJ1-4; D gene unclear. The V and J ends lost 1 base and 8 bases respectively, with 14 bases between them. This CDR3 region has 15 residues. CDR1 is SEHNR and CDR2 is FQNEAQ in the germline V gene (reference sequence). The CDR3 here is CASSLEAGVGEKLFF. As DNA, the CDR3 is TGTGCCAGCAGCTTAGAAGCCGGGGTGGGAGAAAAACTGTTTTTT.

The chain is built from TRBV6-1 and TRBJ2-5; D unclear. The CDR3 runs 17 residues. The germline CDR1 and CDR2 sequences are MNHNS and SASEGT. Between the trimmed V and J ends, which lost 2 bases and 0 bases, there was a span of 16 bases. CDR3 region: CASSETASPTYQETQYF. CDR3 DNA sequence: TGTGCCAGCAGTGAAACAGCCTCACCGACGTACCAAGAGACCCAGTACTTC.

The chain carries TRBV23-1 and TRBJ2-3; TRBD1 matches 7 bases. TRBV23-1 qualifies as an ORF whose function is uncertain. V trimming: 0 bases; J trimming: 5 bases; junction bases outside the gene matches: 11. The CDR3 spans 17 residues. Here the CDR3 DNA reads TGCGCCAGCAGTCAATCAAACAGGGGCGCTAGATTAGATACGCAGTATTTT. It specifies CASSQSNRGARLDTQYF.

The V and J genes are TRBV11-2 and TRBJ2-1; 7 bases agree with TRBD1. CDR3 length: 16 residues. The V segment lost 2 bases and the J segment 1 base; nucleotides outside the gene matches: 5. In germline, CDR1 is SGHAT, CDR2 FQNNGV. The CDR3 DNA sequence: TGTGCCAGCAGCTTATTGGGCAGGGGGTCCTACAATGAGCAGTTCTTC. Encoded protein: CASSLLGRGSYNEQFF.

The chain joins TRBV29-1 to TRBJ2-5, with 9 bases identical to TRBD1. The J call could be wrong; TRBJ2-7 is a better fit for the DNA end. The CDR3 spans 13 residues. Germline V lookup: CDR1 SQVTM, CDR2 ANQGSEA. This chain's CDR3 is CSVLTGGSYEQYF. The CDR3 coding sequence is TGCAGCGTTCTGACAGGGGGATCGTACGAGCAGTACTTC.

On this clone: Sequence at one end of the junction differs from germline and may be a read error. This chain uses TRBV7-7 with TRBJ2-5, with 7 bases that match TRBD1. The CDR3 is 15 residues long. Germline V gene lookup returns CDR1 SSHAT and CDR2 FNYEAQ (reference sequence). CDR3 nucleotide sequence: TGTGCTAGCAGCTTAGTAGGGGGCCGCGGGGAGACCCAGTACTTC. This sequence encodes CASSLVGGRGETQYF. Together with reference TRBV7-7 and TRBJ2-5, the CDR3 gives the full variable domain: GAGVSQSPRYKVTKRGQDVTLRCDPISSHATLYWYQQALGQGPEFLTYFNYEAQPDKSGLPSDRFSAERPEGSISTLTIQRTEQRDSAMYRCASSLVGGRGETQYFGPGTRLLVL.

The chain has TRBV7-9 and TRBJ1-5; D is uncertain. The V gene's germline CDR1 is SEHNR and CDR2 FQNEAQ (reference sequence). The CDR3 extends over 15 amino acids. Trimming shortened V by 0 bases and J by 2 bases, and 8 bases separated the two germline ends. CDR3 sequence: CASSLAGMGNQPQHF. CDR3 nucleotides: TGTGCCAGCAGCTTAGCGGGCATGGGCAATCAGCCCCAGCATTTT.

Concerning this clone: The junction and the germline gene differ at one end; a read error may be behind it. J is TRBJ1-4 and V is TRBV7-7; TRBD1 aligns across 7 bases. The CDR3 contains 16 residues. From germline, CDR1 is SSHAT and CDR2 FNYEAQ (reference sequence). The CDR3 reads CASSSGPGQSNEKLFF. In DNA, the CDR3 is TGTGCTAGCAGCTCGGGTCCGGGACAGTCAAATGAAAAACTGTTTTTT.

The chain carries TRBV6-4 and TRBJ1-2, with TRBD1 matching over 10 bases. CDR1 is MRHNA and CDR2 is SNTAGT in the germline V gene. V was clipped by 4 bases and J by 3 bases; unmatched bases: 2. The CDR3 extends over 14 amino acids. CDR3 DNA: TGTGCCAGCAGTGCCGGGACAGGGGACTATGGCTACACCTTC. It yields the protein CASSAGTGDYGYTF.

The chain combines TRBV11-2 with TRBJ1-6, with 11 bases fitting TRBD1. The trim removed 5 bases at V and 14 bases at J, leaving 8 bases unmatched. This CDR3 has 14 residues. Per the germline V gene, CDR1 is SGHAT and CDR2 is FQNNGV. DNA for the CDR3: TGTGCCAGCAGCCTAGGGACAGGGGGTTGGGCCCTCCACTTT. Encoded protein: CASSLGTGGWALHF.

In this sample, this clone turned up once. The CDR3 protein is CASSPTGTGDYEQYF. Written as DNA, the CDR3 is TGTGCCAGCAGCCCCACCGGGACAGGCGACTACGAGCAGTACTTC. The J gene is TRBJ2-7, the V gene TRBV6-5; 8 nucleotides agree with TRBD1. Germline V gives CDR1 MNHEY, CDR2 SVGAGI. V was pared by 6 bases and J by 3 bases, with 10 bases of the junction left unmatched. The CDR3 loop spans 15 amino acids.

This clone has a single count. The V call is TRBV30, the J call TRBJ2-3, with TRBD2 matching over 7 bases. The CDR3 has 16 amino acids. Germline V lookup: CDR1 GTSNPN, CDR2 SVGIG (reference sequence). V lost 2 bases to trimming and J lost 1 base; unmatched junction nucleotides: 9. The CDR3 DNA is TGTGCCTGGAGTTTGGGTGGAACTAGCGGCACAGATACGCAGTATTTT. Amino acid sequence: CAWSLGGTSGTDTQYF. The variable domain in full, completed from reference TRBV30 and TRBJ2-3, reads SQTIHQWPATLVQPVGSPLSLECTVEGTSNPNLYWYRQAAGRGLQLLFYSVGIGQISSEVPQNLSASRPQDRQFILSSKKLLLSDSGFYLCAWSLGGTSGTDTQYFGPGTRLTVL.

The J gene is TRBJ2-5, the V gene TRBV5-4; D not resolved. This CDR3 is 13 amino acids long. Germline lookup yields CDR1 SGHNT and CDR2 YYREEE (reference sequence). Trimming left V 4 bases short and J 2 bases short, with 9 bases between. CDR3 amino acids: CASSLERQETQYF. The CDR3 region has the DNA TGTGCCAGCAGCCTCGAACGGCAAGAGACCCAGTACTTC.

The chain links TRBV4-1 to TRBJ1-2; D might be TRBD1 (5 bases). CDR1 and CDR2 from the germline V gene are MGHRA and YSYEKL. V lost 5 bases, J lost 4 bases, and 11 bases lay in between. The CDR3 spans 13 residues. DNA of the CDR3: TGCGCCAGCAGCAGGGGTTTTGGCTATGGCTACACCTTC. It translates to CASSRGFGYGYTF.

The chain is built from TRBV7-2 and TRBJ2-6, with a tentative D call TRBD2 (5 bases). The CDR3 loop spans 18 amino acids. V was shortened by 3 bases and J by 0 bases, with 15 bases between the two germline ends. The V gene's germline CDR1 is SGHTA and CDR2 FQGNSA. The CDR3 here is CASSFLTGFGSGANVLTF. CDR3 nucleotide sequence: TGTGCCAGCAGCTTTCTGACGGGGTTCGGCTCTGGGGCCAACGTCCTGACTTTC. Together with reference TRBV7-2 and TRBJ2-6, the CDR3 gives the full variable domain: GAGVSQSPSNKVTEKGKDVELRCDPISGHTALYWYRQSLGQGLEFLIYFQGNSAPDKSGLPSDRFSAERTGGSVSTLTIQRTQQEDSAVYLCASSFLTGFGSGANVLTFGAGSRLTVL.

The genes are TRBV7-2 and TRBJ1-2; 9 bases line up with TRBD1. Germline-derived CDR1 and CDR2 are SGHTA and FQGNSA. With V trimmed by 4 bases and J by 6 bases, 6 bases remained unmatched. The CDR3 spans 14 residues. Written as DNA, the CDR3 is TGTGCCAGCAGCTCCCGGGGACAGGGTCATGGCTACACCTTC. This translates into CASSSRGQGHGYTF.

In this sample, this clone turned up a few times. The chain uses TRBV5-6 and TRBJ1-1; TRBD1 aligns across 7 bases. The CDR3 is 11 amino acids. CDR1 and CDR2 (germline): SGHDT, YYEEEE. Germline trimming cut 6 bases from V and 6 bases from J; bases unmatched to any gene: 2. CDR3 region: CASNRGPEAFF. The CDR3 DNA follows: TGTGCCAGCAATAGGGGGCCTGAAGCTTTCTTT.

The chain recombines TRBV2 with TRBJ1-5; 9 bases map to TRBD1. Germline assignment: CDR1 SNHLY and CDR2 FYNNEI. Trimming removed 6 bases from V and 3 bases from J; junction bases left unmatched: 9. The CDR3 consists of 16 residues. In DNA, the CDR3 is TGTGCCAGCAGCGTACAGGGGGCCTTGATCAATCAGCCCCAGCATTTT. Its translation is CASSVQGALINQPQHF.

The chain joins TRBV7-9 to TRBJ2-7; possibly TRBD1 for D (6 bases). The V and J ends lost 5 bases and 1 base respectively, with 21 bases between them. The germline V gene has CDR1 SEHNR and CDR2 FQNEAQ (reference sequence). This CDR3 spans 17 amino acids. In DNA form, the CDR3 reads TGTGCCAGCAGCCTCCCTCCACAGGGTGTTTTATCCTACGAGCAGTACTTC. This gives the protein CASSLPPQGVLSYEQYF.